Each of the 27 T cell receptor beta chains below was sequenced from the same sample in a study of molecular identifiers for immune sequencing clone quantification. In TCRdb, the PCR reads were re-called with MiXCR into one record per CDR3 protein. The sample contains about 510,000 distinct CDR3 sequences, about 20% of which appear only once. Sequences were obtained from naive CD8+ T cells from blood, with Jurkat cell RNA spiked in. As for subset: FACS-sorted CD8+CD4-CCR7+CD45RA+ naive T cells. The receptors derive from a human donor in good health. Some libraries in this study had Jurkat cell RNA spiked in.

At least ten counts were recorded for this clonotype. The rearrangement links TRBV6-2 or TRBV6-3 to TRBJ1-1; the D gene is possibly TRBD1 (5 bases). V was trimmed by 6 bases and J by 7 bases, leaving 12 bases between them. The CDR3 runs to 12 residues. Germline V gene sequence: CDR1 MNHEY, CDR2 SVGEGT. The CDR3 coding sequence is TGTGCCAGCAGGGAGGCAGGGAGTGAAGCTTTCTTT. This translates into CASREAGSEAFF.

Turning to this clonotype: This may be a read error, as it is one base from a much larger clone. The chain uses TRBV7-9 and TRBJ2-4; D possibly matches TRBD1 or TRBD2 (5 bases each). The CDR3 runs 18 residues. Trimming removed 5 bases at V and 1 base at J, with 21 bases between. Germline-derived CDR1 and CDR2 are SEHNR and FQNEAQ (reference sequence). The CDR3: CASSGYPGTNIAKNIQYF. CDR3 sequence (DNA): TGTGCCAGCAGCGGGTACCCCGGGACGAATATTGCCAAAAACATTCAGTACTTC.

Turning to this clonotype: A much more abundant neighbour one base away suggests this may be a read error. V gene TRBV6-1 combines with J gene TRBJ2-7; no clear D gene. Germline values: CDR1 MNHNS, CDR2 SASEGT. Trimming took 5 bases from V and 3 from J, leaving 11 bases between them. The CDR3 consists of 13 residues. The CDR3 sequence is CASSLSVFYEQYF. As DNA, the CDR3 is TGTGCCAGCAGTCTTTCAGTCTTCTACGAGCAGTACTTC.

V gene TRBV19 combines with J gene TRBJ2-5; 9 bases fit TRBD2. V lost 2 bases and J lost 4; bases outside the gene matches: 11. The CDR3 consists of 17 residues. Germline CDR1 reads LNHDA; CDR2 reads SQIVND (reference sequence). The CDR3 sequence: CASSISGGLGVGETQYF. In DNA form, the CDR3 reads TGTGCCAGTAGTATAAGCGGGGGGTTAGGGGTAGGAGAGACCCAGTACTTC.

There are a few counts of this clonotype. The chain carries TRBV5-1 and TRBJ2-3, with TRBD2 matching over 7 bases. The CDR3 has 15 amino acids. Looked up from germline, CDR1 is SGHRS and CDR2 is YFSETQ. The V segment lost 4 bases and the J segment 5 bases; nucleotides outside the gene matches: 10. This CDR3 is CASSVAGRVVDTQYF. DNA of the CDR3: TGCGCCAGCAGCGTAGCGGGCAGGGTGGTAGATACGCAGTATTTT.

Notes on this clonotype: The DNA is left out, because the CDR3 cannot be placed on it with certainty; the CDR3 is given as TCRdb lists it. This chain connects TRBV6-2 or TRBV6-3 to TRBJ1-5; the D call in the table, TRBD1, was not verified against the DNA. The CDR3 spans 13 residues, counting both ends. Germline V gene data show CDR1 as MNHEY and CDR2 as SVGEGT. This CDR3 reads CASSPGVATGTHF.

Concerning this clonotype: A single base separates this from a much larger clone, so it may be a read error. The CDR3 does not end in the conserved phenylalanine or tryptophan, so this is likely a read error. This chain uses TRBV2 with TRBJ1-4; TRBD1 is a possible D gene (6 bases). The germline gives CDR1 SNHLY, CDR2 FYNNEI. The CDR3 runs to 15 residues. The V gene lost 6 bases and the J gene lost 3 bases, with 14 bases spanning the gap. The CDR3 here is CASREYRASNEKLFL. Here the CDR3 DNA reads TGTGCCAGCAGGGAATACAGGGCCTCTAATGAAAAACTGTTTCTT.

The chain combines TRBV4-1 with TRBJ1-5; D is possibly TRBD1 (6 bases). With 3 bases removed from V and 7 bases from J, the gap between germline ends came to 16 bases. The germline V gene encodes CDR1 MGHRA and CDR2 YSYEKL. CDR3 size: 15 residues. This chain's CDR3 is CASSHLQGGGQPQHF. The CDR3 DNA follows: TGCGCCAGCAGCCACCTCCAAGGAGGGGGACAGCCCCAGCATTTT.

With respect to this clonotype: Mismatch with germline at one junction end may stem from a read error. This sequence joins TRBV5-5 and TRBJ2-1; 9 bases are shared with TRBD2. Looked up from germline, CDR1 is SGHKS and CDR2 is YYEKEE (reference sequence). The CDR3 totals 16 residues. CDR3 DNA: TGTGCCAGCAGCCTAGGTACTAGCGGGTATTGGGATGAGCAGCTCTTC. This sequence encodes CASSLGTSGYWDEQLF.

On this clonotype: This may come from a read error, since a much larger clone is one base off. CDR3 coding DNA: TGTGCCAGCGGCCAAGACCGGACAGACTACTACGAGCAGTACTTC. Protein: CASGQDRTDYYEQYF. The chain carries TRBV7-2 and TRBJ2-7; a weak D match, TRBD1 (6 bases). Deletions cut 8 bases from V and 3 bases from J, with 20 bases between. CDR3 length: 15 amino acids. In germline, CDR1 is SGHTA, CDR2 FQGNSA.

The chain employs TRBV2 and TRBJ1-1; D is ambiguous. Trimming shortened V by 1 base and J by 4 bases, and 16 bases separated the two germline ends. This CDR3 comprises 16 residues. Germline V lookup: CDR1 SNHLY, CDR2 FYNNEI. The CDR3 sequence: CASSEVGTAGFTEAFF. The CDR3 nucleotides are TGTGCCAGCAGTGAAGTAGGTACGGCCGGGTTCACTGAAGCTTTCTTT.

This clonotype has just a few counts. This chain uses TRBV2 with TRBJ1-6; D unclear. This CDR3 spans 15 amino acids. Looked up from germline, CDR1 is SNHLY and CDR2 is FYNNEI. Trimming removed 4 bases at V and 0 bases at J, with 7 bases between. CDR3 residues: CASSAISSYNSPLHF. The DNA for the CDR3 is TGTGCCAGCAGTGCCATTAGCTCCTATAATTCACCCCTCCACTTT.

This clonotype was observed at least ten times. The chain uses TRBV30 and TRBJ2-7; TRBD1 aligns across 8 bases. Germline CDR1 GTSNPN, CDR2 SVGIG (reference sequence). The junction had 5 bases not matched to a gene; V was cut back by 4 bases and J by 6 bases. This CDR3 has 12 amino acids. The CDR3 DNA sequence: TGTGCCTGGAATGCAGGGGGCTCCGAGCAGTACTTC. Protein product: CAWNAGGSEQYF.

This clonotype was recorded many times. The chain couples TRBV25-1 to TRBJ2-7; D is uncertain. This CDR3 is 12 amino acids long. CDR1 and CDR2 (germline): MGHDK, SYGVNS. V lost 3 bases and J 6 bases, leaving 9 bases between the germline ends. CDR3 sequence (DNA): TGTGCCAGCAGTGAGTTTCTTTTCGAGCAGTACTTC. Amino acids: CASSEFLFEQYF.

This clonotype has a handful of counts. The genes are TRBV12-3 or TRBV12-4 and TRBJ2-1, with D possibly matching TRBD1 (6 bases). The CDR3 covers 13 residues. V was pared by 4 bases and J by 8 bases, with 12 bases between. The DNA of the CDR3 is TGTGCCAGCAGTTCCGACAGGTACCATGAGCAGTTCTTC. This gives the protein CASSSDRYHEQFF.

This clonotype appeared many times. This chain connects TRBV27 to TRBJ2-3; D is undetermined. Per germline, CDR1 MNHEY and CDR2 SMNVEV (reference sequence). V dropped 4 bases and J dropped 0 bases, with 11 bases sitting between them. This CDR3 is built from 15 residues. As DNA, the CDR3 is TGTGCCAGCAGTTATGTCTCCACTAGCACAGATACGCAGTATTTT. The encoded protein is CASSYVSTSTDTQYF.

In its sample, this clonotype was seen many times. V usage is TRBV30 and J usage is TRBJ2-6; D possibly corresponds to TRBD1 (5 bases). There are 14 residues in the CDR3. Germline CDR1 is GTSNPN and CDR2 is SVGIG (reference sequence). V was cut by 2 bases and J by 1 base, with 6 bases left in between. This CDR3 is CAWSPGSGANVLTF. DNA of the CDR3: TGTGCCTGGAGTCCAGGGTCTGGGGCCAACGTCCTGACTTTC.

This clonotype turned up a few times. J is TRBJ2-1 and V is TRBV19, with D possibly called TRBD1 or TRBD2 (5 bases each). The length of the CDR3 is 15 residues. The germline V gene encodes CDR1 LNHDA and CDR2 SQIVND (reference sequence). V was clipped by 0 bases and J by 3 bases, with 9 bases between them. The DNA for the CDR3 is TGTGCCAGTAGTATAGATGGGGACGGCTACAATGAGCAGTTCTTC. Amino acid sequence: CASSIDGDGYNEQFF.

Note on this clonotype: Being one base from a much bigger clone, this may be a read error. The DNA of the CDR3 is TGCGCCAGCAGCCAAGAGTCTGCCCAAGGAGAGACCCAGTACTTC. This gives the protein CASSQESAQGETQYF. This chain uses TRBV4-1 with TRBJ2-5; D not resolved. V was shortened by 0 bases and J by 4 bases, with 12 bases between the two germline ends. The CDR3 runs 15 residues. Germline CDR1 is MGHRA and CDR2 is YSYEKL.

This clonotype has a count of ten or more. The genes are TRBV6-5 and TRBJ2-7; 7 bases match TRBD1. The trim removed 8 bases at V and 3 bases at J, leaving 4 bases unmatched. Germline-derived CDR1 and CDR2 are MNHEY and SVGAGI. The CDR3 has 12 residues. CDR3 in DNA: TGTGCCAGCGAGGACAGGAACTACGAGCAGTACTTC. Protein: CASEDRNYEQYF.

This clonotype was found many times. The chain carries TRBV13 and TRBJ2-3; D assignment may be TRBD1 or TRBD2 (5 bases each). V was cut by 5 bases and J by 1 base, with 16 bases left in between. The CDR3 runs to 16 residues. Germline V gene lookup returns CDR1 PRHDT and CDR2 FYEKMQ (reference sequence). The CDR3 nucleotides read TGTGCCAGCAGCCCTGCCTCGGGGCCAGGCACAGATACGCAGTATTTT. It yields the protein CASSPASGPGTDTQYF.

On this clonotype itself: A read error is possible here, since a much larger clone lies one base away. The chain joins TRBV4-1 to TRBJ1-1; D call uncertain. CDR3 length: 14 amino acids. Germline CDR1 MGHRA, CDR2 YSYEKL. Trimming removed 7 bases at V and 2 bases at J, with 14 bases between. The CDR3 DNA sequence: TGCGCCAGCAACCCCACCTTTTATAACACTGAAGCTTTCTTT. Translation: CASNPTFYNTEAFF.

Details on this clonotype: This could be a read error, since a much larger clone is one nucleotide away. The CDR3 nucleotides read TGTGCCAGCTTCCTCCTAGCGGGGGGCACAGATACGCAGTATTTT. Translated, it gives CASFLLAGGTDTQYF. V usage is TRBV2 and J usage is TRBJ2-3; 10 bases agree with TRBD2. There are 15 residues in the CDR3. Germline V gene data show CDR1 as SNHLY and CDR2 as FYNNEI. Germline trimming cut 8 bases from V and 1 base from J; bases unmatched to any gene: 6.

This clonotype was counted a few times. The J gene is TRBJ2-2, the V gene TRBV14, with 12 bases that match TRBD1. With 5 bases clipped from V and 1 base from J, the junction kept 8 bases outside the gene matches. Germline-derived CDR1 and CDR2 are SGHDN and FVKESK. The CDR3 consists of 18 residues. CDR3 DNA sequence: TGTGCCAGCAGCGACTCCGGGACAGGGGGCTGGAACACCGGGGAGCTGTTTTTT. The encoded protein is CASSDSGTGGWNTGELFF.

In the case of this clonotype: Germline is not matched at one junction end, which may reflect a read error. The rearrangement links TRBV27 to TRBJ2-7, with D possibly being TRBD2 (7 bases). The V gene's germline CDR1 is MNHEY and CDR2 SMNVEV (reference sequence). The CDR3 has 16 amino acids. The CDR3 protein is CASSLSGGQTAYERYF. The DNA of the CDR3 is TGTGCCAGCAGTTTATCGGGGGGGCAAACGGCCTACGAGCGGTACTTC.

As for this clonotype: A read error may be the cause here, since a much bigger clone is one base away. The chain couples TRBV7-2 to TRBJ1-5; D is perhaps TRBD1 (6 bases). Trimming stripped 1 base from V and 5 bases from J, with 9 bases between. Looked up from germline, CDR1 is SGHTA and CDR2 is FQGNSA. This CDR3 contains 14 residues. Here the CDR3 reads CTSSLGAGDQPQHF. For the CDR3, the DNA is TGTACCAGCAGCTTAGGGGCAGGGGATCAGCCCCAGCATTTT.

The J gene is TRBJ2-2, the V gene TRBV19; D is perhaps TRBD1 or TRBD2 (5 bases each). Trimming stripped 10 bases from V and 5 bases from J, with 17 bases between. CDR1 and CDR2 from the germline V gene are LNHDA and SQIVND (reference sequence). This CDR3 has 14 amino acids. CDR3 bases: TGTGCCACAAGGGAGACCCCAGGGACCGGGGAGCTGTTTTTT. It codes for CATRETPGTGELFF.